The clone carrying this T cell receptor (beta chain) occurred a few times. Its target is not known. The record originates from a study of vaccination and CD4 T cells after COVID-19. In the study overall: The stimulating agents, overlapping spike peptides, came from SARS-CoV-2, HCoV-NL63, HCoV-OC43 and HCoV-229E. For control cultures, the treatment was a CEFX pool, an HIV-1 Nef pool, or no peptide.

CD4+ T cells that had been cultured provided DNA sequenced with the Oncomine TCR Beta short-read assay. MiXCR, applied by TCRdb to the PCR reads, yields one record per CDR3 protein. The repertoire holds around 20,000 distinct CDR3 sequences, roughly 29% seen once, with about a tenth in the top ten. Sample treatment: roughly nine-day PBMC culture with coronavirus spike peptide pools or control peptides (ViraFEST assay). Negative selection enriched CD4+ T cells from cultures at more than 9 days. Trimming cost V 11 bases and J 5 bases, with 15 bases left between them. This CDR3 spans 12 amino acids. Germline V gives CDR1 LNHDA, CDR2 SQIVND (reference sequence).

The specimen was cultured CD4+ T cells from blood. This clonotype was obtained from a human donor with COVID-19. The chain is built from TRBV19 and TRBJ1-2; D is ambiguous. CDR3 coding DNA: TGTGCCGGGAGTGATCGAGATTATGGCTACACCTTC. This codes for CAGSDRDYGYTF.